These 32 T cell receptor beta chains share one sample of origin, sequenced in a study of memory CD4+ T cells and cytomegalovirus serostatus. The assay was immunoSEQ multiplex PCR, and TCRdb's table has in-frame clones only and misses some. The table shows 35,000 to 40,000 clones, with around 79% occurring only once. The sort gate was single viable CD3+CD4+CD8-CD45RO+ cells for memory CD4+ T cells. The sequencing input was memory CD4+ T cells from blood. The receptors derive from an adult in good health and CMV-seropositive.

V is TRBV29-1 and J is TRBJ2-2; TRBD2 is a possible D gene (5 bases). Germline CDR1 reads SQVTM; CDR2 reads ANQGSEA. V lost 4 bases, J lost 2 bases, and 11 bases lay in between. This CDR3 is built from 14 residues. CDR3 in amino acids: CSVGGRSNTGELFF. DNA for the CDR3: TGCAGCGTTGGAGGGCGGAGCAACACCGGGGAGCTGTTTTTT.

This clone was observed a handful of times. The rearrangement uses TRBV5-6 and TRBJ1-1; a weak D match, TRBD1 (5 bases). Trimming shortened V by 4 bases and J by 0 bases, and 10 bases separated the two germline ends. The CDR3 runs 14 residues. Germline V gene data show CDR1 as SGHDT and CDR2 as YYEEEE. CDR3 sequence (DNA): TGTGCCAGCAGCAGGGACCGCGTGAACACTGAAGCTTTCTTT. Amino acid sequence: CASSRDRVNTEAFF.

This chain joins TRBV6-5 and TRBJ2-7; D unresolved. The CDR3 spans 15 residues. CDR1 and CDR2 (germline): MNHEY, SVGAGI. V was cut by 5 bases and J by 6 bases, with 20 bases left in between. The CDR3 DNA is TGTGCCAGCAGTCGCCAAACGGGTCTCCTCTCCGAGCAGTACTTC. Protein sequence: CASSRQTGLLSEQYF.

Here the CDR3 reads CATSSDAGYETYNEQFF. The CDR3 nucleotides read TGTGCCACCAGCTCCGATGCAGGGTATGAGACCTACAATGAGCAGTTCTTC. This chain joins TRBV15 and TRBJ2-1; D is possibly TRBD1 (5 bases). The ends were cut back, 5 bases at V and 2 bases at J, with 19 bases in the middle. The CDR3 totals 17 residues. Germline CDR1 LNHNV, CDR2 YYDKDF (reference sequence).

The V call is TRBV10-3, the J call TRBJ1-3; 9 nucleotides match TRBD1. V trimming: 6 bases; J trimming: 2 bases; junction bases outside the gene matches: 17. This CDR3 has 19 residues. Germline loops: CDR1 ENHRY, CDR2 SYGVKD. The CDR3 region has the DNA TGTGCCATCAGGGAGGGGACAGGGCCGGGGGCCCTCCCTGGAAACACCATATATTTT. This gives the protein CAIREGTGPGALPGNTIYF.

DNA for the CDR3: TGCAGCATACTGACAGGGGCTAACTATGGCTACACCTTC. This encodes CSILTGANYGYTF. The gene calls are TRBV29-1 and TRBJ1-2; TRBD1 matches at 8 bases. With V trimmed by 8 bases and J by 0 bases, 5 bases remained unmatched. The germline gives CDR1 SQVTM, CDR2 ANQGSEA. The CDR3 length is 13 residues.

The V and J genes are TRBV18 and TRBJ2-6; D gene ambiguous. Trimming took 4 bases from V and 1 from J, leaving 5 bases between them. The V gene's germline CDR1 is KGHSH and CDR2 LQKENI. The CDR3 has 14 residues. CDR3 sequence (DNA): TGTGCCAGCTCACTGGGTTCTGGGGCCAACGTCCTGACTTTC. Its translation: CASSLGSGANVLTF.

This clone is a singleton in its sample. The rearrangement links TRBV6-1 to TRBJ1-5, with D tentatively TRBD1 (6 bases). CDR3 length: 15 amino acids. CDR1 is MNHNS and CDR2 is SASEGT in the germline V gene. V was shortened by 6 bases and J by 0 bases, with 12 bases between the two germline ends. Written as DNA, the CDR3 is TGTGCCAGCAGCAGACAGGCCTTTAGCAATCAGCCCCAGCATTTT. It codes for CASSRQAFSNQPQHF.

DNA of the CDR3: TGTGCCAGTGCCCGTGGGGCCAGTTTTTCGTACACTGAAGCTTTCTTT. Its translation: CASARGASFSYTEAFF. The rearrangement links TRBV19 to TRBJ1-1, with a tentative D call TRBD1 (5 bases). CDR1 is LNHDA and CDR2 is SQIVND in the germline V gene (reference sequence). This CDR3 spans 16 amino acids. V lost 8 bases, J lost 3 bases, and 22 bases lay in between. Full variable domain (outside the CDR3, taken from reference TRBV19 and TRBJ1-1): DGGITQSPKYLFRKEGQNVTLSCEQNLNHDAMYWYRQDPGQGLRLIYYSQIVNDFQKGDIAEGYSVSREKKESFPLTVTSAQKNPTAFYLCASARGASFSYTEAFFGQGTRLTVV.

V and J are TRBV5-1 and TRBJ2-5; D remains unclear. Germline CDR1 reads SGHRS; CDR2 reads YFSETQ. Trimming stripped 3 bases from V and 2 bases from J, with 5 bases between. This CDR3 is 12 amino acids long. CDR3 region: CASSSRQETQYF. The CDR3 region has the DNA TGCGCCAGCAGCTCCAGGCAAGAGACCCAGTACTTC.

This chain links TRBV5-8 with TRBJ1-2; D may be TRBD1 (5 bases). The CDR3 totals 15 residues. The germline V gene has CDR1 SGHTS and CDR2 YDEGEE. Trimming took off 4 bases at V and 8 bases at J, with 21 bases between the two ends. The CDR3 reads CASSPLGQKLGGYTF. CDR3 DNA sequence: TGTGCCAGCAGCCCTTTGGGGCAGAAGCTTGGGGGCTACACCTTC.

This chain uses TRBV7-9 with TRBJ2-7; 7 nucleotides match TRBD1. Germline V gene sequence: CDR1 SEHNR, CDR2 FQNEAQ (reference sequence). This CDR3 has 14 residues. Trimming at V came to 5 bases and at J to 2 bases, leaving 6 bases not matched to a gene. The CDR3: CASSPGQATYEQYF. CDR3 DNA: TGTGCCAGCAGCCCCGGACAGGCCACCTACGAGCAGTACTTC.

The CDR3 nucleotides read TGTGCCAGTAGTACAAGCGGGACAGCCCTCAACATTCAGTACTTC. This gives the protein CASSTSGTALNIQYF. This chain uses TRBV19 with TRBJ2-4; D might be TRBD1 or TRBD2, each matching 7 bases. CDR3 size: 15 residues. The germline CDR1 and CDR2 sequences are LNHDA and SQIVND (reference sequence). The V and J ends lost 4 bases and 7 bases respectively, with 17 bases between them.

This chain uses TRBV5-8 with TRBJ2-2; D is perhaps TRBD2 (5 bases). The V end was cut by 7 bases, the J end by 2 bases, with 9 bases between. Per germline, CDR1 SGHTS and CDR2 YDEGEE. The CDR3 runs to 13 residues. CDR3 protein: CASEGSNTGELFF. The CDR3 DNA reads TGTGCCAGCGAGGGCTCCAACACCGGGGAGCTGTTTTTT.

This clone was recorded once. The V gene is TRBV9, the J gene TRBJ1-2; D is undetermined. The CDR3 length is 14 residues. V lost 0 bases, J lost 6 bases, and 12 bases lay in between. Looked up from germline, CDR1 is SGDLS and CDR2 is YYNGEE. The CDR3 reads CASSVGGFRDGYTF. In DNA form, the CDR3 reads TGTGCCAGCAGCGTAGGTGGATTCCGCGATGGCTACACCTTC.

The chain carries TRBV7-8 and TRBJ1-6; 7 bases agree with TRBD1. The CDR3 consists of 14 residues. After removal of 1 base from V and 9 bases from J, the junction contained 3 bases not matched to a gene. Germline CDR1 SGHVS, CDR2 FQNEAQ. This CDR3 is CASSLDQGGSPLHF. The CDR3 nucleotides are TGTGCCAGCAGCTTAGATCAGGGGGGTTCACCCCTCCACTTT.

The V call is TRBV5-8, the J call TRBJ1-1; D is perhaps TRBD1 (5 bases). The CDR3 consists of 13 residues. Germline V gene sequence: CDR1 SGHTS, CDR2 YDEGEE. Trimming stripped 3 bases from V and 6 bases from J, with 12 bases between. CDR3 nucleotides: TGTGCCAGCAGCTACGGGCGGGGGGCTGAAGCTTTCTTT. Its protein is CASSYGRGAEAFF.

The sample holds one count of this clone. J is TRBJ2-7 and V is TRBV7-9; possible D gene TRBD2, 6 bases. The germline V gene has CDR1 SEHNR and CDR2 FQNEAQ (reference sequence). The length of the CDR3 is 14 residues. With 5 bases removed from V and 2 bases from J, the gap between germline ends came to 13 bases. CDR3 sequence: CASSVSGVTYEQYF. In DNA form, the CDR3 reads TGTGCCAGCAGCGTCTCGGGGGTAACCTACGAGCAGTACTTC.

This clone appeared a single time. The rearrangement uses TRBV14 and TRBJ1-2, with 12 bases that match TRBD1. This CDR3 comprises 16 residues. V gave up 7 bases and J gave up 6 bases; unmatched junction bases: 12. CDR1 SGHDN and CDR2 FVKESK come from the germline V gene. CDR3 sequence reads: CASNPMGTGGADGYTF. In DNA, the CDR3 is TGTGCCAGCAACCCGATGGGGACAGGGGGCGCCGATGGCTACACCTTC. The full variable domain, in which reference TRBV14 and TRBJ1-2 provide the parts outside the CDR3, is EAGVTQFPSHSVIEKGQTVTLRCDPISGHDNLYWYRRVMGKEIKFLLHFVKESKQDESGMPNNRFLAERTGGTYSTLKVQPAELEDSGVYFCASNPMGTGGADGYTFGSGTRLTVV.

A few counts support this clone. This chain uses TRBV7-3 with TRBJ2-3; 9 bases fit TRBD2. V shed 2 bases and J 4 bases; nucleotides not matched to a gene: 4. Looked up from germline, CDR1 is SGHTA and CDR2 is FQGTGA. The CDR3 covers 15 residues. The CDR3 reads CASSLVGLAADTQYF. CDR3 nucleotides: TGTGCCAGCAGCTTAGTGGGACTAGCTGCAGATACGCAGTATTTT.

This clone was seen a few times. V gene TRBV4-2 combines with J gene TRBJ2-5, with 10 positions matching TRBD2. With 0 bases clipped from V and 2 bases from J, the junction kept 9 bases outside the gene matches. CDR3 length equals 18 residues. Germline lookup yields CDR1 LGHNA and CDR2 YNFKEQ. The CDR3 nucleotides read TGTGCCAGCAGCCAAGATTGGGCTAGCGGGGGCCAACAAGAGACCCAGTACTTC. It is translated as CASSQDWASGGQQETQYF.

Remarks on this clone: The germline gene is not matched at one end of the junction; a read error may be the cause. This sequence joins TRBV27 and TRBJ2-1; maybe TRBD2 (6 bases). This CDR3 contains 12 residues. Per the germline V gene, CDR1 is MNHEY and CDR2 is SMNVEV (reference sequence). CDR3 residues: CASSLMVGTAVF. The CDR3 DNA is TGTGCCAGCAGTTTAATGGTAGGGACTGCGGTCTTC.

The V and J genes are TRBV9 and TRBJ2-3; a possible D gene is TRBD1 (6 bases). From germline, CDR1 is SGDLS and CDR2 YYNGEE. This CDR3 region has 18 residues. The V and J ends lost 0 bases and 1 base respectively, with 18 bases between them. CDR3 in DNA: TGTGCCAGCAGCGTAGTGGGGGCCGGATTGAGGGGCACAGATACGCAGTATTTT. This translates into CASSVVGAGLRGTDTQYF.

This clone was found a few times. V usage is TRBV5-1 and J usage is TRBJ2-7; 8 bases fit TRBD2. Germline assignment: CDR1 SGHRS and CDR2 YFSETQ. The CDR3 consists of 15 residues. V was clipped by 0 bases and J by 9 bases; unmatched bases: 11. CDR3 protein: CASSLAGAGGIGQYF. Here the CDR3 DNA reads TGCGCCAGCAGCTTGGCGGGTGCGGGGGGTATCGGGCAGTACTTC.

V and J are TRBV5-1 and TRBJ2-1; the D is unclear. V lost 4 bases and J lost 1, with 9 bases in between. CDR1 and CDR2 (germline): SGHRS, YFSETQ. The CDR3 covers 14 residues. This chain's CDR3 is CASSLSTSYNEQFF. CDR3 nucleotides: TGCGCCAGCAGCCTATCTACTTCCTACAATGAGCAGTTCTTC.

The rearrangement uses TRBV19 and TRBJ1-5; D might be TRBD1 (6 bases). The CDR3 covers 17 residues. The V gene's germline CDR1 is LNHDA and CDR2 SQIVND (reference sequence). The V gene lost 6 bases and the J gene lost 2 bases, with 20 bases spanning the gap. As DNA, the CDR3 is TGTGCCAGTAGCCAACAGGGTAGGGGATTGGGCAATCAGCCCCAGCATTTT. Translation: CASSQQGRGLGNQPQHF.

CDR3 nucleotides: TGTGCCAGTAGTATAGATCTGGAGCAGTTCTTC. Its protein is CASSIDLEQFF. The chain links TRBV19 to TRBJ2-1; D call uncertain. Trimming stripped 0 bases from V and 10 bases from J, with 4 bases between. The germline V gene has CDR1 LNHDA and CDR2 SQIVND (reference sequence). This CDR3 region has 11 residues. Combining the CDR3 with reference TRBV19 and TRBJ2-1 gives the whole variable domain DGGITQSPKYLFRKEGQNVTLSCEQNLNHDAMYWYRQDPGQGLRLIYYSQIVNDFQKGDIAEGYSVSREKKESFPLTVTSAQKNPTAFYLCASSIDLEQFFGPGTRLTVL.

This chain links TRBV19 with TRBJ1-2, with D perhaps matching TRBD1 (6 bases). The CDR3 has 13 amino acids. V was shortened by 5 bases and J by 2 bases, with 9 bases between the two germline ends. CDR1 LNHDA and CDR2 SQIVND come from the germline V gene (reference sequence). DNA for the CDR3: TGTGCCAGTAGTTCCGGGACAAACTATGGCTACACCTTC. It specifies CASSSGTNYGYTF. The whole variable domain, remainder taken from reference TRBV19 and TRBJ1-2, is DGGITQSPKYLFRKEGQNVTLSCEQNLNHDAMYWYRQDPGQGLRLIYYSQIVNDFQKGDIAEGYSVSREKKESFPLTVTSAQKNPTAFYLCASSSGTNYGYTFGSGTRLTVV.

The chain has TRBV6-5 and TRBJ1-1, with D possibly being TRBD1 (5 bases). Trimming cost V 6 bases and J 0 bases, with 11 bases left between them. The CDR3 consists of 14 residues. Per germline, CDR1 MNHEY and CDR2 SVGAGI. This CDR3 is CASRETELNTEAFF. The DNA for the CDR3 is TGTGCCAGCAGAGAGACAGAGCTGAACACTGAAGCTTTCTTT.

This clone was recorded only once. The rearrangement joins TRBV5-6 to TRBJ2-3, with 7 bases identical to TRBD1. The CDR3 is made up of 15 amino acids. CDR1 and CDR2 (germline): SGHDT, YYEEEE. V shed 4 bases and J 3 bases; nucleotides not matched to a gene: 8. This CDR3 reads CASSANRGGTDTQYF. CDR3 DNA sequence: TGTGCCAGCAGCGCCAACAGGGGTGGGACAGATACGCAGTATTTT.

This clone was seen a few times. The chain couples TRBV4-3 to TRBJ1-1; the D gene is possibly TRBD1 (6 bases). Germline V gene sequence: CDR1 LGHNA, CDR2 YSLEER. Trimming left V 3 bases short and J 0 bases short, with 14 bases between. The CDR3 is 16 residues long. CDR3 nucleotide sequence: TGCGCCAGCAGCCAGTTTGATGGGGGCCTGAACACTGAAGCTTTCTTT. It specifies CASSQFDGGLNTEAFF.

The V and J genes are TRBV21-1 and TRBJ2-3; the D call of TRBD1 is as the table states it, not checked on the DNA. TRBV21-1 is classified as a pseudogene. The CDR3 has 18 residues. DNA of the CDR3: TGTGCCAGCAGCAAAAGTACAGGGGGCATAGGGAAGGGAGATACGCAGTATTTT. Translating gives CASSKSTGGIGKGDTQYF.